A few counts support the clone carrying this TCR beta chain. What it binds is unknown. The data were taken from a study of human T cells and chemical hapten exposure. Broader study findings: Expanded TCRs were compared with controls, and the expanded TCRs formed significantly more large CDR3 similarity clusters.

The time point was: pre-sensitization, week 0. Treatment reported: therapeutic diphenylcyclopropenone sensitization with weekly scalp DPC. TCRdb re-called the RACE reads through MiXCR, storing one row per CDR3 protein. The table has tens of thousands of distinct CDR3 sequences, 14% seen once; the top ten hold over 3.5%. V shed 5 bases and J 0 bases; nucleotides not matched to a gene: 6. The CDR3 runs to 16 residues. CDR1 PRHDT and CDR2 FYEKMQ come from the germline V gene (reference sequence). This clonotype originated in a woman in her forties or fifties with alopecia areata. Some clones in this sample may be carry-over from other donors' samples. Sequenced here: whole blood, sampled in connection with sensitization to the hapten diphenylcyclopropenone (DPC). The chain joins TRBV13 to TRBJ1-3, with 8 bases aligning to TRBD1. This CDR3 is CASSLRDRFSGNTIYF. The CDR3 DNA follows: TGTGCCAGCAGCCTCAGGGACAGGTTCTCTGGAAACACCATATATTTT. Combining the CDR3 with reference TRBV13 and TRBJ1-3 gives the whole variable domain AAGVIQSPRHLIKEKRETATLKCYPIPRHDTVYWYQQGPGQDPQFLISFYEKMQSDKGSIPDRFSAQQFSDYHSELNMSSLELGDSALYFCASSLRDRFSGNTIYFGEGSWLTVV.